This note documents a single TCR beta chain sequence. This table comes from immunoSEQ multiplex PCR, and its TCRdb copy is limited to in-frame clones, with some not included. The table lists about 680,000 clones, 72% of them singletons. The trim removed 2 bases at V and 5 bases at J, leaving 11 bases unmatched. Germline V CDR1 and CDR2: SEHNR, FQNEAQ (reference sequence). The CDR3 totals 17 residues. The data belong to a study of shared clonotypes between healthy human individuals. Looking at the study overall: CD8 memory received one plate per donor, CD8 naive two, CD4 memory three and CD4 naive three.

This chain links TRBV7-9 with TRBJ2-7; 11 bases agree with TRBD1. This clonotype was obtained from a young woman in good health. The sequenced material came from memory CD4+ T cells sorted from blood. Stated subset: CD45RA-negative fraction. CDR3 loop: CASSLFGTGTGGDEQYF. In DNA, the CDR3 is TGTGCCAGCAGCTTATTCGGAACCGGGACAGGGGGTGACGAGCAGTACTTC. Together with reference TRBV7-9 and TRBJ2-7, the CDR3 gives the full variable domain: DTGVSQNPRHKITKRGQNVTFRCDPISEHNRLYWYRQTLGQGPEFLTYFQNEAQLEKSRLLSDRFSAERPKGSFSTLEIQRTEQGDSAMYLCASSLFGTGTGGDEQYFGPGTRLTVT.